One and the same sample provided the 31 T cell receptor beta chains below, sequenced in a study of human T cells and chemical hapten exposure. Indicated time point: pre-sensitization, week 0. Indicated treatment: therapeutic diphenylcyclopropenone sensitization with weekly scalp DPC. A single record per CDR3 protein comes from TCRdb applying MiXCR to the RACE reads. The table lists about 380,000 distinct CDR3 sequences, 5.1% of them singletons. The material sequenced was whole blood, taken in connection with sensitization to the hapten diphenylcyclopropenone (DPC). The origin of the receptors is a woman in her 50s with alopecia areata. Some clones in this sample may be carry-over from other donors' samples.

Details on this clonotype: One end of the junction does not line up with germline, which may come from a read error. The rearrangement joins TRBV4-3 to TRBJ1-5, with D hard to call. This CDR3 has 15 residues. Germline V gives CDR1 LGHNA, CDR2 YSLEER. The CDR3 loop is CAGSQVWTGNQPQHF. In DNA, the CDR3 is TGCGCCGGCAGCCAAGTTTGGACGGGCAATCAGCCCCAGCATTTT.

This clonotype was seen ten or more times. The chain carries TRBV29-1 and TRBJ2-7, with D possibly being TRBD1 or TRBD2 (6 bases each). V was pared by 1 base and J by 6 bases, with 16 bases between. Germline lookup yields CDR1 SQVTM and CDR2 ANQGSEA. This CDR3 spans 14 amino acids. For the CDR3, the DNA is TGCAGCGTTGAAGGGGGGCCCCAAGCGGGCGAGCAGTACTTC. This sequence encodes CSVEGGPQAGEQYF.

This clonotype was detected only a few times. The rearrangement joins TRBV5-4 to TRBJ2-2; TRBD1 aligns across 7 bases. V was clipped by 5 bases and J by 5 bases; unmatched bases: 9. In germline, CDR1 is SGHNT, CDR2 YYREEE (reference sequence). CDR3 length equals 15 residues. CDR3 DNA: TGTGCCAGCAGGGGGACAGCCCCCGGTACCGGGGAGCTGTTTTTT. Its protein product is CASRGTAPGTGELFF.

This clonotype was seen repeatedly, ten times or more. The rearrangement joins TRBV6-5 to TRBJ2-2; a possible D gene is TRBD2 (7 bases). The V gene lost 11 bases and the J gene lost 0 bases, with 16 bases spanning the gap. The CDR3 is 15 amino acids. Germline lookup yields CDR1 MNHEY and CDR2 SVGAGI. CDR3 in amino acids: CACRGGGTNTGELFF. The CDR3, as DNA: TGTGCCTGTCGGGGAGGGGGGACGAACACCGGGGAGCTGTTTTTT.

This clonotype was counted many times. The J gene is TRBJ2-1, the V gene TRBV5-5; 8 bases map to TRBD1. The CDR3 has 13 residues. V shed 2 bases and J 12 bases; nucleotides not matched to a gene: 7. In germline, CDR1 is SGHKS, CDR2 YYEKEE (reference sequence). The CDR3 nucleotides read TGTGCCAGCAGCTTCGACAGGGGCCAGGGGCAGTTCTTC. It specifies CASSFDRGQGQFF.

This clonotype has more than one count but fewer than ten. V and J are TRBV3-1 and TRBJ1-1, with TRBD1 matching 7 bases. CDR1 LGHDT and CDR2 YNNKEL come from the germline V gene (reference sequence). The CDR3 spans 16 residues. J lost 4 bases, V lost 1 base, and 9 bases had no gene match. Written as DNA, the CDR3 is TGTGCCAGCAGCCAAGGAGGGACAGCCCCCAGCACTGAAGCTTTCTTT. This codes for CASSQGGTAPSTEAFF.

This clonotype was observed a few times. The chain joins TRBV6-2 or TRBV6-3 to TRBJ2-7; D is possibly TRBD1 or TRBD2 (5 bases each). The CDR3 totals 14 residues. Germline-derived CDR1 and CDR2 are MNHEY and SVGEGT. Trimming left V 5 bases short and J 2 bases short, with 13 bases between. The CDR3 spells CASSNRDGTYEQYF. CDR3 bases: TGTGCCAGCAGTAACCGGGACGGTACCTACGAGCAGTACTTC.

This clonotype was counted ten times or more. The gene calls are TRBV7-2 and TRBJ2-6; D possibly corresponds to TRBD1 (6 bases). V was shortened by 5 bases and J by 4 bases, with 21 bases between the two germline ends. Germline CDR1 reads SGHTA; CDR2 reads FQGNSA. CDR3 length: 18 residues. For the CDR3, the DNA is TGTGCCAGCAGCCCCAGAGAACGCACAGGGTTCGGGGCCAACGTCCTGACTTTC. This translates into CASSPRERTGFGANVLTF.

The sample holds many counts of this clonotype. The V call is TRBV15, the J call TRBJ1-5; 7 bases match TRBD1. The CDR3 length is 15 residues. Trimming took 4 bases from V and 2 from J; bases not matched to a gene: 5. CDR1 is LNHNV and CDR2 is YYDKDF in the germline V gene (reference sequence). CDR3 bases: TGTGCCACCAGCAATTCCGGGACAGGCAATCAGCCCCAGCATTTT. It codes for CATSNSGTGNQPQHF.

The rearrangement links TRBV20-1 to TRBJ1-1; D unclear. Germline V gives CDR1 DFQATT, CDR2 SNEGSKA (reference sequence). Trimming took 1 base from V and 7 from J, leaving 13 bases between them. The CDR3 covers 13 residues. The CDR3 region has the DNA TGCAGTGCTAGAGTTGACCAACGTAATGAAGCTTTCTTT. Its translation: CSARVDQRNEAFF.

V and J are TRBV10-3 and TRBJ2-7, with TRBD2 as a possible D gene (5 bases). V gave up 3 bases and J gave up 7 bases, with 16 bases separating them. This CDR3 has 14 amino acids. The V gene's germline CDR1 is ENHRY and CDR2 SYGVKD. CDR3 loop: CAISDGSRGEEQYF. The DNA of the CDR3 is TGTGCCATCAGTGACGGTAGCCGGGGTGAAGAGCAGTACTTC.

This clonotype was counted ten times or more. The V gene is TRBV11-3, the J gene TRBJ2-1; 7 bases agree with TRBD2. This CDR3 region has 13 residues. V dropped 5 bases and J dropped 9; count of bases not matched to a gene: 7. Germline loops: CDR1 SGHNT, CDR2 YENEEA. The CDR3 nucleotides read TGTGCCAGCAGCCTTAGCGGGCGAGCTGAGCAGTTCTTC. Translation: CASSLSGRAEQFF.

This clonotype has at least ten counts. The chain recombines TRBV6-5 with TRBJ2-7, with D hard to call. The CDR3 loop spans 16 amino acids. V was shortened by 4 bases and J by 0 bases, with 16 bases between the two germline ends. Per the germline V gene, CDR1 is MNHEY and CDR2 is SVGAGI. The CDR3, as DNA: TGTGCCAGCAGTTCCTTTAGGGCTGCGAGCTCCTACGAGCAGTACTTC. Translated, it gives CASSSFRAASSYEQYF.

The chain employs TRBV7-9 and TRBJ1-2, with a weak D call TRBD1 (5 bases). The CDR3 consists of 14 residues. In germline, CDR1 is SEHNR, CDR2 FQNEAQ (reference sequence). With 8 bases removed from V and 0 bases from J, the gap between germline ends came to 13 bases. The chain's CDR3 is CASPGMNSNYGYTF. The CDR3 DNA follows: TGTGCCAGCCCAGGGATGAATTCTAACTATGGCTACACCTTC.

The chain is built from TRBV30 and TRBJ2-6, with D maybe TRBD2 (6 bases). CDR3 length: 16 amino acids. V was trimmed by 5 bases and J by 0 bases, leaving 14 bases between them. CDR1 GTSNPN and CDR2 SVGIG come from the germline V gene (reference sequence). The CDR3 DNA is TGTGCCTGGCTGGGGGGAGCGAGCTCTGGGGCCAACGTCCTGACTTTC. Its protein is CAWLGGASSGANVLTF. Complete variable domain (other parts from reference TRBV30 and TRBJ2-6): SQTIHQWPATLVQPVGSPLSLECTVEGTSNPNLYWYRQAAGRGLQLLFYSVGIGQISSEVPQNLSASRPQDRQFILSSKKLLLSDSGFYLCAWLGGASSGANVLTFGAGSRLTVL.

This clonotype appeared a few times. The chain uses TRBV7-9 and TRBJ1-4, with D tentatively TRBD1 (6 bases). Looked up from germline, CDR1 is SEHNR and CDR2 is FQNEAQ (reference sequence). This CDR3 is 14 amino acids long. V shed 5 bases and J shed 5 bases, with 12 bases lying between them. Written as DNA, the CDR3 is TGTGCCAGCAGCGAAGACAGGCCAAATGAAAAACTGTTTTTT. Encoded protein: CASSEDRPNEKLFF.

This clonotype was counted many times. The chain couples TRBV28 to TRBJ2-3; 8 positions agree with TRBD1. The germline CDR1 and CDR2 sequences are MDHEN and SYDVKM. The trim removed 6 bases at V and 8 bases at J, leaving 13 bases unmatched. The length of the CDR3 is 15 residues. The CDR3 reads CASRLSDRGAGTQYF. The CDR3 bases are TGTGCCAGCAGACTAAGCGACAGGGGCGCGGGTACGCAGTATTTT. The full variable domain, rest sourced from reference TRBV28 and TRBJ2-3, is DVKVTQSSRYLVKRTGEKVFLECVQDMDHENMFWYRQDPGLGLRLIYFSYDVKMKEKGDIPEGYSVSREKKERFSLILESASTNQTSMYLCASRLSDRGAGTQYFGPGTRLTVL.

This clonotype has only a few counts. This chain joins TRBV28 and TRBJ2-7, with TRBD1 matching over 10 bases. The CDR3 is 14 residues long. Germline trimming cut 10 bases from V and 5 bases from J; bases unmatched to any gene: 11. The V gene's germline CDR1 is MDHEN and CDR2 SYDVKM. This CDR3 reads CAIMYRDRGNEQYF. CDR3 coding DNA: TGTGCCATAATGTACCGGGACAGGGGCAACGAGCAGTACTTC.

The gene calls are TRBV10-3 and TRBJ1-1; 9 bases line up with TRBD1. V shed 11 bases, J shed 3 bases, and the junction held 7 bases outside the gene matches. Germline V gene data show CDR1 as ENHRY and CDR2 as SYGVKD. This CDR3 has 13 residues. The CDR3 sequence: CAGMGQGDTEAFF. Here the CDR3 DNA reads TGTGCCGGGATGGGACAGGGAGACACTGAAGCTTTCTTT.

This chain connects TRBV5-1 to TRBJ2-2; 12 nucleotides match TRBD1. This CDR3 is built from 17 residues. CDR1 and CDR2 (germline): SGHRS, YFSETQ. After removal of 0 bases from V and 4 bases from J, the junction contained 4 bases not matched to a gene. The CDR3 region has the DNA TGCGCCAGCAGCTTGGCCGGGACAGGGGGCATCACCGGGGAGCTGTTTTTT. Its protein product is CASSLAGTGGITGELFF.

This clonotype has only one observation. V usage is TRBV11-2 and J usage is TRBJ2-4; 11 nucleotides agree with TRBD1. V lost 2 bases to trimming and J lost 3 bases; unmatched junction nucleotides: 6. The CDR3 loop spans 17 amino acids. Germline CDR1 reads SGHAT; CDR2 reads FQNNGV. The CDR3 region has the DNA TGTGCCAGCAGCTTATTCGGACAGGGGGCGGTCAAAAACATTCAGTACTTC. This sequence encodes CASSLFGQGAVKNIQYF.

The rearrangement uses TRBV4-2 and TRBJ2-3; 9 bases line up with TRBD2. Per the germline V gene, CDR1 is LGHNA and CDR2 is YNFKEQ. The CDR3 totals 16 residues. V trimming: 4 bases; J trimming: 3 bases; junction bases outside the gene matches: 8. CDR3 sequence: CASSLRVAGVTDTQYF. The CDR3 DNA sequence: TGTGCCAGCAGCCTCCGGGTAGCGGGAGTTACAGATACGCAGTATTTT.

This clonotype was recorded many times. The chain employs TRBV4-1 and TRBJ2-7, with D uncertain. The CDR3 length is 14 residues. V shed 0 bases and J shed 4 bases, with 10 bases lying between them. Germline values: CDR1 MGHRA, CDR2 YSYEKL. CDR3 protein: CASSQDGRPYEQYF. CDR3 DNA: TGCGCCAGCAGCCAAGATGGCAGGCCGTACGAGCAGTACTTC.

In this sample, this clonotype turned up many times. The chain has TRBV3-1 and TRBJ2-1; D is possibly TRBD1 (6 bases). This CDR3 comprises 15 residues. Between the trimmed V and J ends, which lost 6 bases and 1 base, there was a span of 13 bases. CDR1 and CDR2 from the germline V gene are LGHDT and YNNKEL (reference sequence). CDR3 sequence reads: CASRPTGRSYNEQFF. CDR3 DNA: TGTGCCAGCAGACCTACAGGGAGATCCTACAATGAGCAGTTCTTC.

This clonotype appeared a few times. The V call is TRBV7-8, the J call TRBJ1-2; perhaps TRBD1 as D (5 bases). Trimming cost V 0 bases and J 4 bases, with 9 bases left between them. The CDR3 loop spans 14 amino acids. From germline, CDR1 is SGHVS and CDR2 FQNEAQ. The DNA of the CDR3 is TGTGCCAGCAGCTTAGCAGGGAGGGGCTATGGCTACACCTTC. Its translation is CASSLAGRGYGYTF.

J is TRBJ1-1 and V is TRBV18, with a tentative D call TRBD1 (5 bases). Trimming removed 3 bases from V and 6 bases from J, with 14 bases in between. Germline-derived CDR1 and CDR2 are KGHSH and LQKENI. The CDR3 is made up of 14 amino acids. This CDR3 reads CASSPIGQTAEAFF. The CDR3 DNA follows: TGTGCCAGCTCACCTATCGGACAAACCGCTGAAGCTTTCTTT.

This clonotype was seen more than once but under ten times. J is TRBJ1-1 and V is TRBV2; D remains unclear. The CDR3 consists of 13 residues. Trimming cost V 6 bases and J 5 bases, with 13 bases left between them. Germline loops: CDR1 SNHLY, CDR2 FYNNEI. CDR3 bases: TGTGCCAGCAGAGAGACTCCCGGGACTGAAGCTTTCTTT. It is translated as CASRETPGTEAFF. Combining the CDR3 with reference TRBV2 and TRBJ1-1 gives the whole variable domain EPEVTQTPSHQVTQMGQEVILRCVPISNHLYFYWYRQILGQKVEFLVSFYNNEISEKSEIFDDQFSVERPDGSNFTLKIRSTKLEDSAMYFCASRETPGTEAFFGQGTRLTVV.

This clonotype has a handful of counts. The rearrangement links TRBV3-1 to TRBJ1-1; 10 nucleotides agree with TRBD1. Germline V gene sequence: CDR1 LGHDT, CDR2 YNNKEL (reference sequence). This CDR3 is 13 amino acids long. After removal of 6 bases from V and 10 bases from J, the junction contained 8 bases not matched to a gene. CDR3 sequence (DNA): TGTGCCAGCAGACGGACAGGGGGTTCCGGAGCTTTCTTT. Encoded protein: CASRRTGGSGAFF.

This clonotype was found many times. The chain couples TRBV28 to TRBJ1-5; TRBD1 is a possible D gene (6 bases). The CDR3 consists of 15 residues. The V end was cut by 7 bases, the J end by 3 bases, with 16 bases between. Germline lookup yields CDR1 MDHEN and CDR2 SYDVKM. The CDR3 loop reads CASTTSRTVNQPQHF. CDR3 bases: TGTGCCAGCACAACCTCCCGGACAGTCAATCAGCCCCAGCATTTT.

The chain has TRBV12-3 or TRBV12-4 and TRBJ2-3; D may be TRBD2 (6 bases). The CDR3 is 14 residues long. Trimming pared 8 bases from V and 5 bases from J, leaving 17 bases between. This chain's CDR3 is CASLIGGGVDTQYF. In nucleotides, the CDR3 is TGTGCCAGCCTCATTGGCGGAGGGGTAGATACGCAGTATTTT.

J is TRBJ1-3 and V is TRBV9; the D is unclear. The CDR3 consists of 15 residues. Trimming cost V 1 base and J 0 bases, with 8 bases left between them. Germline V lookup: CDR1 SGDLS, CDR2 YYNGEE. DNA for the CDR3: TGTGCCAGCAGCGTACAGGCAACCTCTGGAAACACCATATATTTT. It encodes CASSVQATSGNTIYF.